The present entry profiles one T cell receptor (beta chain) with its context. TCRdb keeps only in-frame clones here, not all; method: immunoSEQ multiplex PCR. Of 500,000 to 600,000 clones listed, about 89% are singletons. The data derive from a study of blood T cell repertoires in COVID-19. Patients in Seattle were enrolled during active infection, then followed longitudinally. This CDR3 comprises 15 residues. Trimming took 4 bases from V and 6 from J; bases not matched to a gene: 12. Germline CDR1 LNHDA, CDR2 SQIVND (reference sequence). The V and J genes are TRBV19 and TRBJ2-7; 7 bases are shared with TRBD1. The TCR originated in a woman aged 45-60 years with COVID-19, enrolled during active disease. Specimen: peripheral blood. The CDR3 nucleotides read TGTGCCAGTAGTACTTCTACAGGGGCCCCTGGCGAGCAGTACTTC. As protein: CASSTSTGAPGEQYF. Looking up the rest from reference TRBV19 and TRBJ2-7 gives the full variable domain: DGGITQSPKYLFRKEGQNVTLSCEQNLNHDAMYWYRQDPGQGLRLIYYSQIVNDFQKGDIAEGYSVSREKKESFPLTVTSAQKNPTAFYLCASSTSTGAPGEQYFGPGTRLTVT.